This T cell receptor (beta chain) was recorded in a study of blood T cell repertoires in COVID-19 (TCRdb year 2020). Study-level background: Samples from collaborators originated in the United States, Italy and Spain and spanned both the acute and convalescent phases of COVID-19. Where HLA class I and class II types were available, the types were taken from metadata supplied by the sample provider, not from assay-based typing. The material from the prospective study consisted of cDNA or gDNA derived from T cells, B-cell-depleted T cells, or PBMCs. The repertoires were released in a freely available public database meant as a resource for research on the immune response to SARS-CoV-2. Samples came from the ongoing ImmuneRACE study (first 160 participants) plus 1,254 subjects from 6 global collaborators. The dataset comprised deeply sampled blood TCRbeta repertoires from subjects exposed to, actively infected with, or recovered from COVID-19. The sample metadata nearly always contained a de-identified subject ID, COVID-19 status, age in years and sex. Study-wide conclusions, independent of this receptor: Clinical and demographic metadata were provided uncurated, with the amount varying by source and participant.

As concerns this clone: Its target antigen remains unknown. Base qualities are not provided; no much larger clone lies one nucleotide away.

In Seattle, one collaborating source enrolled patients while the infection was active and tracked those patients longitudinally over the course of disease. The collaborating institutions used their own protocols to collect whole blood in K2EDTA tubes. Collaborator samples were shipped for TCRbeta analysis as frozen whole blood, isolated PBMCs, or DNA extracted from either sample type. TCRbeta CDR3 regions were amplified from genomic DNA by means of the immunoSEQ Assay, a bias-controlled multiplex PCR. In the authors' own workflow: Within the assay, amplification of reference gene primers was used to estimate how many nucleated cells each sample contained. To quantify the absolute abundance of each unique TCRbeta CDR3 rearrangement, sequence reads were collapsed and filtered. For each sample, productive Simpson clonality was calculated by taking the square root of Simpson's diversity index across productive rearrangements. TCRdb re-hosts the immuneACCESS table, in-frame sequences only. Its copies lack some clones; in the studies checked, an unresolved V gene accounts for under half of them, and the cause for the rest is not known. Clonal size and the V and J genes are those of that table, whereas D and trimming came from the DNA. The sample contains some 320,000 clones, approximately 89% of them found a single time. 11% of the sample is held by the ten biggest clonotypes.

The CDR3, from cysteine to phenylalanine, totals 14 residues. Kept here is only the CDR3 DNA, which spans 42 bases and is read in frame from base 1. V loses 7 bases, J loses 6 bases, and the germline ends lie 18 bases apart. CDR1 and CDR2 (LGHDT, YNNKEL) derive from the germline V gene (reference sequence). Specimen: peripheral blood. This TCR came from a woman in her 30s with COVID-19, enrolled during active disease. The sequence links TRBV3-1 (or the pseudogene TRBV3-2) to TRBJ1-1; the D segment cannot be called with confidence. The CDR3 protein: CASTYGRGGPEAFF. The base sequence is TGTGCCAGCACCTACGGACGGGGAGGCCCTGAAGCTTTCTTT.